These 32 T cell receptor beta chains were sequenced from one sample in a study of T cells in Graves' hyperthyroidism and ophthalmopathy. Amplified TCR beta CDR3 regions came from RNA transcripts. Primed by the HTBI set, a first-round RT-PCR was run on the TCR CDR3. TCRdb reprocessed the multiplex PCR reads with MiXCR, giving one entry per CDR3 protein. Of about 640,000 distinct CDR3 sequences in the sample, less than 25% are singletons; the top ten hold about 34%. Sequencing used blood. The receptors shown here come from a man aged 30-40 years with Graves' ophthalmopathy.

The chain has TRBV11-2 and TRBJ2-3; TRBD2 aligns across 10 bases. V trimming: 8 bases; J trimming: 1 base; junction bases outside the gene matches: 9. CDR3 length: 16 amino acids. From germline, CDR1 is SGHAT and CDR2 FQNNGV. The CDR3 DNA reads TGTGCCAGCCCGCCCTTAGCGGGAGGCCGCACAGATACGCAGTATTTT. It codes for CASPPLAGGRTDTQYF.

Only a few counts were recorded for this clonotype. The rearrangement uses TRBV12-5 and TRBJ2-7, with D possibly matching TRBD1 (5 bases). The germline CDR1 and CDR2 sequences are LGHNT and FRNRAP. This CDR3 has 13 amino acids. Trimming removed 3 bases from V and 0 bases from J, with 6 bases in between. In DNA form, the CDR3 reads TGTGCTAGTGGTTTCAGGGTCTCCTACGAGCAGTACTTC. It translates to CASGFRVSYEQYF.

The rearrangement links TRBV3-1 to TRBJ1-3; D is perhaps TRBD1 (6 bases). Trimming removed 4 bases from V and 5 bases from J, with 18 bases in between. Germline CDR1 LGHDT, CDR2 YNNKEL (reference sequence). The CDR3 is 16 residues long. CDR3 residues: CASSPHFARGRNTIYF. CDR3 nucleotide sequence: TGTGCCAGCAGCCCACATTTCGCCAGGGGCCGAAACACCATATATTTT. Filled out from reference TRBV3-1 and TRBJ1-3, the complete variable domain reads DTAVSQTPKYLVTQMGNDKSIKCEQNLGHDTMYWYKQDSKKFLKIMFSYNNKELIINETVPNRFSPKSPDKAHLNLHINSLELGDSAVYFCASSPHFARGRNTIYFGEGSWLTVV.

The chain joins TRBV20-1 to TRBJ2-5; D perhaps matches TRBD2 (5 bases). CDR1 and CDR2 (germline): DFQATT, SNEGSKA (reference sequence). Trimming cost V 2 bases and J 2 bases, with 18 bases left between them. The CDR3 covers 16 residues. CDR3 region: CSARSPQLAQQETQYF. The CDR3 bases are TGCAGTGCTAGATCTCCGCAGCTAGCTCAGCAAGAGACCCAGTACTTC.

This clonotype came up a few times. The genes are TRBV6-1 and TRBJ1-5; tentative D call: TRBD1 (6 bases). The CDR3 loop spans 15 amino acids. The ends were cut back, 6 bases at V and 3 bases at J, with 15 bases in the middle. CDR1 is MNHNS, CDR2 SASEGT, per germline. CDR3 bases: TGTGCCAGCAGCCCTACCACAGGGTACAATCAGCCCCAGCATTTT. Translated: CASSPTTGYNQPQHF.

This clonotype has a count of ten or more. This chain connects TRBV3-1 to TRBJ2-5, with a possible D match to TRBD2 (6 bases). Trimming cost V 2 bases and J 5 bases, with 12 bases left between them. Germline V lookup: CDR1 LGHDT, CDR2 YNNKEL (reference sequence). The CDR3 runs 14 residues. The CDR3 sequence: CASSQRRGGETQYF. The CDR3 region has the DNA TGTGCCAGCAGCCAAAGGCGGGGTGGGGAGACCCAGTACTTC.

A few counts support this clonotype. The rearrangement joins TRBV30 to TRBJ1-5, with D unclear. V lost 3 bases to trimming and J lost 9 bases, with 15 bases between them. The CDR3 is made up of 13 amino acids. Germline values: CDR1 GTSNPN, CDR2 SVGIG (reference sequence). As DNA, the CDR3 is TGTGCCTGGAGGCGCCGGGCTTTAGGGCCCCAGCATTTT. Residues: CAWRRRALGPQHF.

This clonotype was seen at least ten times. CDR3 sequence reads: CASSFQQETQYF. As DNA, the CDR3 is TGTGCCAGCAGCTTCCAGCAAGAGACCCAGTACTTC. This sequence joins TRBV7-2 and TRBJ2-5; no clear D gene. The germline V gene encodes CDR1 SGHTA and CDR2 FQGNSA. The CDR3 loop spans 12 amino acids. V lost 3 bases and J lost 2, with 4 bases in between.

This clonotype was found many times. The rearrangement joins TRBV30 to TRBJ2-1; D might be TRBD2 (5 bases). The CDR3 is 13 amino acids. CDR1 GTSNPN and CDR2 SVGIG come from the germline V gene (reference sequence). The V end was cut by 1 base, the J end by 6 bases, with 10 bases between. CDR3 in DNA: TGTGCCTGGAGTGAGGAAAGCGGCAATGAGCAGTTCTTC. Translated, it gives CAWSEESGNEQFF.

The chain combines TRBV19 with TRBJ2-1; 13 bases match TRBD2. This CDR3 has 16 residues. Looked up from germline, CDR1 is LNHDA and CDR2 is SQIVND (reference sequence). The V and J ends lost 0 bases and 4 bases, in that order; junction bases with no gene match: 0. The CDR3 reads CASSIEGLAGYNEQFF. CDR3 DNA: TGTGCCAGTAGTATAGAGGGACTAGCGGGGTACAATGAGCAGTTCTTC.

The J gene is TRBJ2-2, the V gene TRBV12-5; tentative D call: TRBD1 (5 bases). CDR3 length: 15 residues. Germline V gene data show CDR1 as LGHNT and CDR2 as FRNRAP. The ends were cut back, 0 bases at V and 1 base at J, with 6 bases in the middle. The CDR3 DNA reads TGTGCTAGTGGTTTGGTCCAGGGGAACACCGGGGAGCTGTTTTTT. Amino acid sequence: CASGLVQGNTGELFF. Combining the CDR3 with reference TRBV12-5 and TRBJ2-2 gives the whole variable domain DARVTQTPRHKVTEMGQEVTMRCQPILGHNTVFWYRQTMMQGLELLAYFRNRAPLDDSGMPKDRFSAEMPDATLATLKIQPSEPRDSAVYFCASGLVQGNTGELFFGEGSRLTVL.

The sample holds a few counts of this clonotype. The chain carries TRBV29-1 and TRBJ2-7; 7 bases are a match to TRBD2. Trimming took 3 bases from V and 0 from J; bases not matched to a gene: 5. The CDR3 has 14 amino acids. Germline CDR1 SQVTM, CDR2 ANQGSEA. The DNA of the CDR3 is TGCAGCGTTGACGTTGCGGGGGACTCCTACGAGCAGTACTTC. It specifies CSVDVAGDSYEQYF.

This clonotype was picked up many times. V gene TRBV11-1 combines with J gene TRBJ2-2; 8 bases are shared with TRBD2. CDR1 is SGHAT and CDR2 is FQDESV in the germline V gene (reference sequence). V lost 5 bases, J lost 6 bases, and 8 bases stayed unmatched. The CDR3 covers 15 residues. CDR3 amino acids: CASSISGTDSGELFF. The CDR3 nucleotides are TGTGCCAGCAGCATTAGCGGGACGGACTCCGGGGAGCTGTTTTTT.

The V gene is TRBV10-2, the J gene TRBJ2-3; a weak D match, TRBD2 (5 bases). The CDR3 runs to 12 residues. V gave up 3 bases and J gave up 5 bases, with 6 bases separating them. CDR1 and CDR2 from the germline V gene are WSHSY and SAAADI. The CDR3 DNA reads as TGCGCCAGCAGTGACAGCGGAGATACGCAGTATTTT. Translation: CASSDSGDTQYF.

This clonotype showed up many times. The chain carries TRBV7-9 and TRBJ2-5; TRBD1 might be the D (6 bases). This CDR3 is built from 14 residues. The V end was cut by 3 bases, the J end by 2 bases, with 10 bases between. Germline V gene sequence: CDR1 SEHNR, CDR2 FQNEAQ (reference sequence). Written as DNA, the CDR3 is TGTGCCAGCAGCTTTCCGACAGGACAAGAGACCCAGTACTTC. Protein product: CASSFPTGQETQYF.

This clonotype has more than one count but fewer than ten. The CDR3 DNA is TGCGCCAGCAGCTCGGAAAGCACCGGGGAGCTGTTTTTT. It specifies CASSSESTGELFF. The V call is TRBV5-1, the J call TRBJ2-2; D remains ambiguous. CDR1 is SGHRS and CDR2 is YFSETQ in the germline V gene. This CDR3 region has 13 residues. Trimming stripped 3 bases from V and 4 bases from J, with 7 bases between.

This clonotype was recorded a few times. The chain recombines TRBV11-2 with TRBJ1-1; D gene unclear. This CDR3 region has 13 residues. The germline CDR1 and CDR2 sequences are SGHAT and FQNNGV. Trimming pared 1 base from V and 5 bases from J, leaving 8 bases between. The chain's CDR3 is CASSLGSLTEAFF. In DNA form, the CDR3 reads TGTGCCAGCAGCTTAGGTTCCTTAACTGAAGCTTTCTTT.

The chain combines TRBV7-2 with TRBJ2-1; the D gene is possibly TRBD2 (5 bases). V was clipped by 6 bases and J by 3 bases, with 15 bases between them. CDR1 and CDR2 (germline): SGHTA, FQGNSA. The CDR3 consists of 15 residues. DNA of the CDR3: TGTGCCAGCAGTGACGGACCGGGGTTCTACAATGAGCAGTTCTTC. Its protein is CASSDGPGFYNEQFF.

The rearrangement joins TRBV6-1 to TRBJ1-1; tentative D call: TRBD1 (5 bases). Germline V CDR1 and CDR2: MNHNS, SASEGT. The CDR3 has 15 amino acids. V was clipped by 0 bases and J by 1 base, with 9 bases between them. In nucleotides, the CDR3 is TGTGCCAGCAGTGAAGCAGGGGCGGGGAACACTGAAGCTTTCTTT. Translating it yields CASSEAGAGNTEAFF.

Ten or more counts support this clonotype. The rearrangement links TRBV27 to TRBJ2-3; 8 bases are shared with TRBD1. J lost 4 bases, V lost 5 bases, and 2 bases had no gene match. The CDR3 spans 13 residues. Germline assignment: CDR1 MNHEY and CDR2 SMNVEV (reference sequence). The CDR3 sequence: CASSGQGPDTQYF. The CDR3 DNA sequence: TGTGCCAGCAGTGGACAGGGACCAGATACGCAGTATTTT.

This clonotype was counted only a few times. This rearrangement joins TRBV27 to TRBJ2-1; D is perhaps TRBD1 or TRBD2 (5 bases each). Trimming took off 6 bases at V and 5 bases at J, with 14 bases between the two ends. Germline V gene sequence: CDR1 MNHEY, CDR2 SMNVEV (reference sequence). The CDR3 runs 14 residues. This CDR3 reads CASRPGTFNNEQFF. The CDR3 region has the DNA TGTGCCAGCAGGCCCGGGACCTTCAACAATGAGCAGTTCTTC.

This clonotype was counted only a few times. The chain recombines TRBV15 with TRBJ2-7; TRBD1 matches at 9 bases. V dropped 5 bases and J dropped 4; count of bases not matched to a gene: 3. Germline values: CDR1 LNHNV, CDR2 YYDKDF (reference sequence). This CDR3 comprises 13 residues. The DNA of the CDR3 is TGTGCCACCAGCGCCGACAGGGGGTACGAGCAGTACTTC. This codes for CATSADRGYEQYF.

This chain joins TRBV6-1 and TRBJ1-2; D gene unclear. This CDR3 is 10 amino acids long. V lost 6 bases and J 5 bases, leaving 4 bases between the germline ends. CDR1 and CDR2 (germline): MNHNS, SASEGT. CDR3 amino acids: CASRFYGYTF. CDR3 coding DNA: TGTGCCAGCAGGTTTTATGGCTACACCTTC.

This clonotype was observed many times. The chain joins TRBV30 to TRBJ2-1; D ambiguous. Germline V CDR1 and CDR2: GTSNPN, SVGIG (reference sequence). The CDR3 consists of 10 residues. Trimming cost V 2 bases and J 8 bases, with 4 bases left between them. This CDR3 reads CAWSYHEQFF. DNA of the CDR3: TGTGCCTGGAGTTACCATGAGCAGTTCTTC. Using reference TRBV30 and TRBJ2-1 for the parts outside the CDR3, the full variable domain is SQTIHQWPATLVQPVGSPLSLECTVEGTSNPNLYWYRQAAGRGLQLLFYSVGIGQISSEVPQNLSASRPQDRQFILSSKKLLLSDSGFYLCAWSYHEQFFGPGTRLTVL.

The gene calls are TRBV30 and TRBJ2-1; no clear D gene. Germline V gene lookup returns CDR1 GTSNPN and CDR2 SVGIG (reference sequence). V was shortened by 4 bases and J by 10 bases, with 11 bases between the two germline ends. This CDR3 comprises 11 residues. The CDR3 reads CAWNLGLEQFF. The CDR3 region has the DNA TGTGCCTGGAATCTAGGATTAGAGCAGTTCTTC.

This clonotype has more than one count but fewer than ten. The V and J genes are TRBV7-9 and TRBJ1-5, with a weak D call TRBD1 (6 bases). CDR1 SEHNR and CDR2 FQNEAQ come from the germline V gene (reference sequence). CDR3 length: 13 residues. Trimming left V 1 base short and J 6 bases short, with 7 bases between. CDR3 residues: CASSLGGLQPQHF. CDR3 nucleotide sequence: TGTGCCAGCAGCTTAGGGGGGCTTCAGCCCCAGCATTTT.

This clonotype occurred a few times. This chain links TRBV30 with TRBJ2-1; 7 positions match TRBD2. The V segment lost 2 bases and the J segment 0 bases; nucleotides outside the gene matches: 7. Germline values: CDR1 GTSNPN, CDR2 SVGIG (reference sequence). CDR3 length: 16 residues. The CDR3 DNA is TGTGCCTGGAGTCGTGGATCTAGCGGCTCCTACAATGAGCAGTTCTTC. Encoded protein: CAWSRGSSGSYNEQFF.

This sequence joins TRBV5-6 and TRBJ2-7; 11 nucleotides line up with TRBD1. This CDR3 is built from 14 residues. Germline V gene sequence: CDR1 SGHDT, CDR2 YYEEEE. With V trimmed by 7 bases and J by 3 bases, 6 bases remained unmatched. CDR3 in amino acids: CASFGTGGVYEQYF. CDR3 DNA: TGTGCCAGCTTTGGGACAGGGGGTGTCTACGAGCAGTACTTC.

This chain uses TRBV2 with TRBJ2-5; 8 bases map to TRBD2. V was pared by 6 bases and J by 4 bases, with 10 bases of the junction left unmatched. The germline gives CDR1 SNHLY, CDR2 FYNNEI. This CDR3 contains 15 residues. The CDR3 coding sequence is TGTGCCAGCAGCGATCCGGGGGGGGCTGGAGAGACCCAGTACTTC. Residues: CASSDPGGAGETQYF. The full variable domain, rest sourced from reference TRBV2 and TRBJ2-5, is EPEVTQTPSHQVTQMGQEVILRCVPISNHLYFYWYRQILGQKVEFLVSFYNNEISEKSEIFDDQFSVERPDGSNFTLKIRSTKLEDSAMYFCASSDPGGAGETQYFGPGTRLLVL.

This clonotype was counted between two and nine times. This chain links TRBV7-9 with TRBJ2-1, with 7 bases lining up with TRBD1. Germline CDR1 reads SEHNR; CDR2 reads FQNEAQ (reference sequence). J was trimmed by 7 bases and V by 2 bases; bases with no gene match: 8. The CDR3 runs 15 residues. The CDR3 nucleotides are TGTGCCAGCAGCTTAAACCGGGACAGTCCGAATGAGCAGTTCTTC. Translation gives CASSLNRDSPNEQFF. Full variable domain (remainder filled in from reference TRBV7-9 and TRBJ2-1): DTGVSQNPRHKITKRGQNVTFRCDPISEHNRLYWYRQTLGQGPEFLTYFQNEAQLEKSRLLSDRFSAERPKGSFSTLEIQRTEQGDSAMYLCASSLNRDSPNEQFFGPGTRLTVL.

There are many counts of this clonotype. J is TRBJ2-1 and V is TRBV5-1, with TRBD2 as a possible D gene (7 bases). Germline CDR1 reads SGHRS; CDR2 reads YFSETQ. Trimming shortened V by 4 bases and J by 7 bases, and 21 bases separated the two germline ends. CDR3 size: 16 residues. For the CDR3, the DNA is TGCGCCAGCAGCCCTCTACTAGCGACACAGGGTAATGAGCAGTTCTTC. This translates into CASSPLLATQGNEQFF.

This clonotype was seen at least ten times. The chain carries TRBV28 and TRBJ2-7; 7 positions agree with TRBD1. Germline V gene lookup returns CDR1 MDHEN and CDR2 SYDVKM. The CDR3 extends over 15 amino acids. The trim removed 7 bases at V and 5 bases at J, leaving 14 bases unmatched. The CDR3, as DNA: TGTGCCAGCAAGGGAATCGGACAGGTAACAGACGAGCAGTACTTC. Translating gives CASKGIGQVTDEQYF.